This T cell receptor (beta chain) was sequenced in a study of T cells in localized non-small cell lung cancer. Concerning this clone itself: Its matching antigen is unknown.

The CDR3 length is 11 residues. CDR1 and CDR2 from the germline V gene are MNHEY and SVGAGI. Trimming stripped 5 bases from V and 3 bases from J, with 4 bases between. Whole-study results and caveats: Prolonged overall survival went with higher T cell density in the blood. Adjacent lung exhibited a median of 57 among the 100 most abundant tumor clones. Multi-region tumor sequencing was not done, so intratumor heterogeneity could not be excluded. There was higher T cell clonality in uninvolved adjacent lung than in tumor, and it was highest there.

Only in-frame clones appear in the TCRdb table, and some are missing; sequencing was by immunoSEQ multiplex PCR. The table shows some 37,000 clones, with about 87% occurring only once. This TCR was sampled from a man aged 18-55 years with stage I lung adenocarcinoma. This specimen was peripheral blood, taken before any cancer treatment. The chain combines TRBV6-5 with TRBJ1-1, with D unclear. The CDR3 DNA sequence: TGTGCCAGCAGTACCGACACTGAAGCTTTCTTT. Its protein is CASSTDTEAFF.